This record covers a single T cell receptor (beta chain). Its specificity is unknown. The sample belongs to a study of CD8+ T cells in alopecia areata. Study-wide findings and caveats: Scalp and blood samples kept many expanded lesional clones throughout tofacitinib. Any link of baseline CD8+ expansion to response, resting on one nonresponder, remains uncertain.

Extraction of RNA preceded its reverse transcription into cDNA, which served as the sequencing template. Some clones are missing from TCRdb's copy, which holds only in-frame ones; the method was immunoSEQ multiplex PCR. The sample includes 110,000 to 150,000 clones, roughly 52% of them seen just once. Trimming took off 3 bases at V and 3 bases at J, with 9 bases between the two ends. CDR1 is MNHEY and CDR2 is SMNVEV in the germline V gene (reference sequence). The CDR3 runs 13 residues. The treatment here: oral pan-JAK inhibitor, 5-10 mg twice daily. The TCR was taken from a human donor with alopecia areata. The V call is TRBV27, the J call TRBJ2-7; D is possibly TRBD1 (6 bases). The starting material was CD8+ T cells sorted from blood, obtained at week 4, from a patient treated with tofacitinib. The CDR3 spells CASSLGHHYEQYF. The CDR3 bases are TGTGCCAGCAGTTTGGGACACCACTACGAGCAGTACTTC.